The present TCR beta chain was sequenced within a study of PD-1 blockade in mismatch repair-deficient tumors. The method was immunoSEQ multiplex PCR; TCRdb's version includes in-frame clones alone and lacks a portion of them. Here the sample spans tens of thousands of clones, less than 85% being singletons. Here the sequenced sample was PBMCs, taken before pembrolizumab treatment. The TCR comes from an adult with mismatch repair-deficient cancer.

The CDR3, as DNA: TGTGCCAGCAGTACCTACTACGAGCAGTACTTC. It specifies CASSTYYEQYF. The gene calls are TRBV6-5 and TRBJ2-7; D remains unclear. The CDR3 is 11 residues long. Germline V gene sequence: CDR1 MNHEY, CDR2 SVGAGI. V was clipped by 5 bases and J by 3 bases, with 5 bases between them.